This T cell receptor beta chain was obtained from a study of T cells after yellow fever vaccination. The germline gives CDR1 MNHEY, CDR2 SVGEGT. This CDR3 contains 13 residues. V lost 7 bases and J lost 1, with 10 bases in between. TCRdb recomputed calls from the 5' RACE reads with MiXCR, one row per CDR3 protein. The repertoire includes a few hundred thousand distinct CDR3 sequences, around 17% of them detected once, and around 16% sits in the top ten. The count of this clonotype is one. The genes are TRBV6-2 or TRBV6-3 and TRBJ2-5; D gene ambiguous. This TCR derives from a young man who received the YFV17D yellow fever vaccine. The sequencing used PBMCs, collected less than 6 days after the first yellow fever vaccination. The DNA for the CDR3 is TGTGCCAGCAATCCGGATGCCCAAGAGACCCAGTACTTC. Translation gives CASNPDAQETQYF.